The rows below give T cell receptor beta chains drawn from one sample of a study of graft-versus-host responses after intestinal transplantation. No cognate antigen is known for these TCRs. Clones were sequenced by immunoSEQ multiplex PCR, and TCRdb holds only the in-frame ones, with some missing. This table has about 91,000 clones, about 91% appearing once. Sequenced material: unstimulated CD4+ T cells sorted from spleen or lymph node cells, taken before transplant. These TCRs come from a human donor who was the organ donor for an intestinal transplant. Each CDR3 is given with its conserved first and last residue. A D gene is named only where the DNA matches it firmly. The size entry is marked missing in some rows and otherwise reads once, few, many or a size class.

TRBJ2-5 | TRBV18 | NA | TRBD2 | CASSPPGLAVDGTQYF
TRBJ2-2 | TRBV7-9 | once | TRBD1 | CASSLRQGASGELFF
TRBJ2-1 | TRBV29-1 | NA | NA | CSVRVWVAREKNEQFF
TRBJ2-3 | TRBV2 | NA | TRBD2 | CASRGVAGNTDTQYF
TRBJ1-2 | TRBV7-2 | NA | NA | CASSSLDRLDYGYTF
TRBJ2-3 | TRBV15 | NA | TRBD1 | CATSRDRDRAPDTQYF
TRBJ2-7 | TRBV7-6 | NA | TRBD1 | CASSFRQGDSYEQYF
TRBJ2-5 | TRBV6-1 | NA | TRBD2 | CASSEVVGGRARETQYF
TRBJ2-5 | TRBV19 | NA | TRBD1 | CASSRTGIQETQYF
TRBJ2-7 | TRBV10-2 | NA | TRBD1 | CASRSSDRGIYEQYF
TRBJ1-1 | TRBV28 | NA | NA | CASTPPLGKGDTEAFF
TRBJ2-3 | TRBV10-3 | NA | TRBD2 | CAISESTSGRVGPDTQYF
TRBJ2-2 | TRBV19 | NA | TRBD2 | CASIGIGAGAGELFF
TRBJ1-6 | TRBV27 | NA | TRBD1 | CASSLFIRTGGNSPLHF
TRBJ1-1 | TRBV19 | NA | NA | CASTLGGAAFF
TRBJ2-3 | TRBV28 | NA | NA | CASSLEPRVDTQYF
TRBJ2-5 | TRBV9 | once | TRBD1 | CASSARQGMGQETQYF
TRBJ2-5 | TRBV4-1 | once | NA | CASSRSAGRGETQYF
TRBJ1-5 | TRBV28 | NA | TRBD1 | CASSSGQGTQPQHF
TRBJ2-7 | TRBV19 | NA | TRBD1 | CASSIVLDRDFRDEQYF
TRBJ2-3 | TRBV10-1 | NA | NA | CASSHYYTDTQYF
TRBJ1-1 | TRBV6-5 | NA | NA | CASKRANTEAFF
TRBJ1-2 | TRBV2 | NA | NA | CASSAGTFYGYTF
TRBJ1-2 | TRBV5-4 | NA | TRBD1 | CASSKPGQFYGYTF
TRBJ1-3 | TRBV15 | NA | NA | CATSRGLMNSGNTIYF
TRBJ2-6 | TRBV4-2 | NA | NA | CASSQWKGREGGYPPGANVLTF
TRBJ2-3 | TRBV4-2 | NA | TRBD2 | CASSHTFSGDTDTQYF